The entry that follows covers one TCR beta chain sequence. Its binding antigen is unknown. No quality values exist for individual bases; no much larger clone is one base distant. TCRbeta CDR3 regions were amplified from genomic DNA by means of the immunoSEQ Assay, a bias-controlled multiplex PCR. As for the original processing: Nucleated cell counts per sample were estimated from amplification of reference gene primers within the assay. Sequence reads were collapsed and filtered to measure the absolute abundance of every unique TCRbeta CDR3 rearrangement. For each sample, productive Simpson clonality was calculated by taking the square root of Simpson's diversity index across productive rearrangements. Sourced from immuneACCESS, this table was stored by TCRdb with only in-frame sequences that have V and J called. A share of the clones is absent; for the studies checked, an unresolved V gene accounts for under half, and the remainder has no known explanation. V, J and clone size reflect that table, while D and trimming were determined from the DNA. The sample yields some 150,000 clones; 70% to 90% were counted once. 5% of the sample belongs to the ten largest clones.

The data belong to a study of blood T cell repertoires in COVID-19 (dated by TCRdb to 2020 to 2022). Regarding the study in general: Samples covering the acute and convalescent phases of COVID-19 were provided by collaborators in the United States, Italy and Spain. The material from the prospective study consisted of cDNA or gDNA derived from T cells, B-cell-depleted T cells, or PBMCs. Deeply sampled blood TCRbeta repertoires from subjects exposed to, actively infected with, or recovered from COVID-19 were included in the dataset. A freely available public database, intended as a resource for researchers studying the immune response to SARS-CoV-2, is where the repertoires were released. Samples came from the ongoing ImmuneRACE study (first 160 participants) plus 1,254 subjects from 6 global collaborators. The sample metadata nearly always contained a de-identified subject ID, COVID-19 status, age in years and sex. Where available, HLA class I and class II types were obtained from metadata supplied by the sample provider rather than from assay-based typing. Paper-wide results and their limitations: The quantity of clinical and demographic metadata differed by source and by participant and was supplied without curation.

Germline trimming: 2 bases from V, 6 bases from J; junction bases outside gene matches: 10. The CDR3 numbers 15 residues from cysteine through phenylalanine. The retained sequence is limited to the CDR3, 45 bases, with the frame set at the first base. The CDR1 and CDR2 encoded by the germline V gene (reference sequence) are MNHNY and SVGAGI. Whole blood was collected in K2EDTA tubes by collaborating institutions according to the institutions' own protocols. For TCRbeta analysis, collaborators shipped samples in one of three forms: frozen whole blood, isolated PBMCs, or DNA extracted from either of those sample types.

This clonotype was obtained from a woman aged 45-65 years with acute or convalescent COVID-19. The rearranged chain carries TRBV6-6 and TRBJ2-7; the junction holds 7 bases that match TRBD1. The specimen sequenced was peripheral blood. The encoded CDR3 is CASSYRKDRPSEQYF. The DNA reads TGTGCCAGCAGTTACCGGAAGGACAGGCCCAGCGAGCAGTACTTC.